A single sample is the source of the 22 T cell receptor beta chains below, sequenced in a study of long-term antiretroviral therapy in people with HIV. At survey level, the immunoSEQ assay was run in its v3.0 version. Measured with immunoSEQ multiplex PCR; TCRdb has only the in-frame clones, and not every one. The profile shows about 22,000 clones, around 80% of them singletons. This material consisted of unsorted PBMCs, taken 0.1 years before starting antiretroviral therapy. These TCRs come from a man younger than 35 with HIV.

This CDR3 is CASSVGPSKAYEQYF. The CDR3 coding sequence is TGTGCCAGCAGCGTGGGCCCCTCCAAAGCATACGAGCAGTACTTC. V and J are TRBV9 and TRBJ2-7; no firm D call. The germline V gene encodes CDR1 SGDLS and CDR2 YYNGEE. The V end was cut by 2 bases, the J end by 4 bases, with 16 bases between. This CDR3 region has 15 residues.

The J gene is TRBJ2-2, the V gene TRBV27; D uncertain. The germline V gene encodes CDR1 MNHEY and CDR2 SMNVEV (reference sequence). The CDR3 totals 11 residues. Trimming pared 8 bases from V and 3 bases from J, leaving 4 bases between. CDR3 region: CASGHTGELFF. DNA for the CDR3: TGTGCCAGCGGCCACACCGGGGAGCTGTTTTTT.

The genes are TRBV28 and TRBJ2-1; the match to TRBD2 covers 10 bases. The V gene end was trimmed by 5 bases and the J gene end by 8 bases; junction bases not matched to a gene: 18. CDR3 length: 18 residues. CDR1 MDHEN and CDR2 SYDVKM come from the germline V gene. CDR3 in amino acids: CASSTWTSGLSSQDEQFF. The CDR3 bases are TGTGCCAGCAGTACGTGGACTAGCGGCCTCAGTAGTCAGGATGAGCAGTTCTTC.

This rearrangement joins TRBV27 to TRBJ1-4; D is perhaps TRBD1 (6 bases). The germline V gene has CDR1 MNHEY and CDR2 SMNVEV (reference sequence). CDR3 length equals 17 residues. V lost 5 bases, J lost 5 bases, and 21 bases lay in between. The CDR3 protein is CASSPTTTGHGNEKLFF. CDR3 DNA: TGTGCCAGCAGTCCGACGACTACAGGGCACGGGAATGAAAAACTGTTTTTT. Drawing the rest from reference TRBV27 and TRBJ1-4, the complete variable domain is EAQVTQNPRYLITVTGKKLTVTCSQNMNHEYMSWYRQDPGLGLRQIYYSMNVEVTDKGDVPEGYKVSRKEKRNFPLILESPSPNQTSLYFCASSPTTTGHGNEKLFFGSGTQLSVL.

The V call is TRBV27, the J call TRBJ1-1, with unresolved D. Germline V gene lookup returns CDR1 MNHEY and CDR2 SMNVEV (reference sequence). The CDR3 runs to 14 residues. Trimming removed 4 bases from V and 0 bases from J, with 9 bases in between. The DNA of the CDR3 is TGTGCCAGCAGTTCCCCCCCGGTGAACACTGAAGCTTTCTTT. Its translation: CASSSPPVNTEAFF.

Written as DNA, the CDR3 is TGTGCCAGCAGCCAGGACTCCTCTGGAAACACCATATATTTT. It specifies CASSQDSSGNTIYF. The V gene is TRBV5-4, the J gene TRBJ1-3; D not resolved. This CDR3 has 14 residues. Trimming removed 4 bases at V and 0 bases at J, with 8 bases between. CDR1 is SGHNT and CDR2 is YYREEE in the germline V gene (reference sequence).

CDR3 protein: CASSLEATGISYEQYF. The CDR3, as DNA: TGTGCCAGCAGCTTAGAGGCGACAGGGATCTCCTACGAGCAGTACTTC. This chain joins TRBV11-2 and TRBJ2-7, with 7 nucleotides matching TRBD1. V was clipped by 0 bases and J by 0 bases; unmatched bases: 5. This CDR3 has 16 residues. Germline assignment: CDR1 SGHAT and CDR2 FQNNGV.

The V and J genes are TRBV6-5 and TRBJ2-7; possible D gene TRBD1, 6 bases. The length of the CDR3 is 12 residues. Germline V CDR1 and CDR2: MNHEY, SVGAGI. V gave up 8 bases and J gave up 2 bases, with 10 bases separating them. CDR3 bases: TGTGCCAGCGGGGGCTCCCCCTACGAGCAGTACTTC. Amino acid sequence: CASGGSPYEQYF.

This chain links TRBV7-9 with TRBJ2-1; TRBD2 agrees at 7 bases. CDR3 size: 16 residues. Germline V gene data show CDR1 as SEHNR and CDR2 as FQNEAQ (reference sequence). V shed 5 bases and J 4 bases; nucleotides not matched to a gene: 11. CDR3 sequence reads: CASSPRVGGGYNEQFF. For the CDR3, the DNA is TGTGCCAGCAGCCCCCGAGTGGGGGGGGGATACAATGAGCAGTTCTTC.

This clone has more than one count but fewer than ten. The chain carries TRBV4-3 and TRBJ2-7; 9 bases map to TRBD1. CDR1 is LGHNA, CDR2 YSLEER, per germline. The junction had 9 bases not matched to a gene; V was cut back by 2 bases and J by 7 bases. CDR3 length: 15 residues. CDR3 in DNA: TGCGCCAGCAGCCAAAAAGGGGACAGGGTTACTGAGCAGTACTTC. Translation gives CASSQKGDRVTEQYF.

This clone was detected a few times. This chain links TRBV19 with TRBJ1-6, with D possibly matching TRBD1 (6 bases). V lost 6 bases, J lost 5 bases, and 14 bases lay in between. The CDR3 has 15 amino acids. Germline CDR1 is LNHDA and CDR2 is SQIVND (reference sequence). CDR3 DNA: TGTGCCAGTAGGATGCAGGGGCTGGATAATTCACCCCTCCACTTT. It is translated as CASRMQGLDNSPLHF.

The V and J genes are TRBV4-2 and TRBJ1-6; possible D gene TRBD1, 5 bases. The CDR3 extends over 15 amino acids. Germline V gene lookup returns CDR1 LGHNA and CDR2 YNFKEQ. V was shortened by 0 bases and J by 2 bases, with 5 bases between the two germline ends. The CDR3 coding sequence is TGTGCCAGCAGCCAAGAGGGGGCCTATAATTCACCCCTCCACTTT. This encodes CASSQEGAYNSPLHF.

The chain employs TRBV6-5 and TRBJ2-1, with D possibly matching TRBD2 (7 bases). The length of the CDR3 is 11 residues. Germline assignment: CDR1 MNHEY and CDR2 SVGAGI. The V end lost 7 bases, the J end lost 9 bases, and 10 bases lay between the germline ends. The CDR3 loop is CASKRGGEQFF. Here the CDR3 DNA reads TGTGCCAGCAAAAGGGGGGGTGAGCAGTTCTTC.

This clone has more than one count but fewer than ten. The chain combines TRBV20-1 with TRBJ1-2; D unclear. The germline CDR1 and CDR2 sequences are DFQATT and SNEGSKA (reference sequence). CDR3 size: 11 residues. Trimming took 5 bases from V and 8 from J, leaving 12 bases between them. This CDR3 is CSAPQGFGYTF. The CDR3 nucleotides are TGCAGTGCTCCCCAAGGTTTCGGCTACACCTTC.

This chain uses TRBV6-4 with TRBJ2-2; D possibly corresponds to TRBD2 (5 bases). Per germline, CDR1 MRHNA and CDR2 SNTAGT. CDR3 size: 14 residues. V gave up 5 bases and J gave up 5 bases, with 12 bases separating them. The CDR3 protein is CASSYERGTGELFF. The CDR3 nucleotides read TGTGCCAGCAGTTATGAGCGCGGGACCGGGGAGCTGTTTTTT.

Only one count was recorded for this clone. The CDR3 DNA follows: TGCGCCAGCAGTGAACCAGGTTTGGGACAAGAGACCCAGTACTTC. Translated: CASSEPGLGQETQYF. The J gene is TRBJ2-5, the V gene TRBV10-2, with D hard to call. V lost 3 bases and J lost 2, with 13 bases in between. The germline gives CDR1 WSHSY, CDR2 SAAADI. This CDR3 has 15 amino acids.

V usage is TRBV6-1 and J usage is TRBJ1-1; weak D call: TRBD1 (6 bases). V was cut by 8 bases and J by 2 bases, with 15 bases left in between. The V gene's germline CDR1 is MNHNS and CDR2 SASEGT. This CDR3 region has 14 residues. The CDR3 DNA reads as TGTGCCAGCTGGGGGCAGAATTCAAACACTGAAGCTTTCTTT. Translated: CASWGQNSNTEAFF.

The rearrangement joins TRBV11-3 to TRBJ2-5; TRBD1 might be the D (6 bases). Per the germline V gene, CDR1 is SGHNT and CDR2 is YENEEA. The length of the CDR3 is 13 residues. With 5 bases removed from V and 5 bases from J, the gap between germline ends came to 12 bases. The CDR3 coding sequence is TGTGCCAGCAGCCCAGGGGTGGGCGAGACCCAGTACTTC. Its translation is CASSPGVGETQYF.

The chain has TRBV6-1 and TRBJ2-5, with 12 bases identical to TRBD2. V lost 3 bases and J lost 2; bases outside the gene matches: 4. There are 16 residues in the CDR3. Per germline, CDR1 MNHNS and CDR2 SASEGT. For the CDR3, the DNA is TGTGCCAGCAGTGAGCGACTAGCGGGGGCTCAAGAGACCCAGTACTTC. It specifies CASSERLAGAQETQYF.

The genes are TRBV15 and TRBJ1-2; D is unresolved. Germline loops: CDR1 LNHNV, CDR2 YYDKDF (reference sequence). This CDR3 is 14 amino acids long. Trimming removed 6 bases at V and 7 bases at J, with 18 bases between. The CDR3: CATSKLVTRGGYTF. For the CDR3, the DNA is TGTGCCACCAGTAAGCTGGTGACCCGGGGTGGCTACACCTTC.

The chain employs TRBV30 and TRBJ1-3; D call uncertain. The germline gives CDR1 GTSNPN, CDR2 SVGIG (reference sequence). The CDR3 extends over 16 amino acids. Trimming removed 0 bases from V and 0 bases from J, with 12 bases in between. The CDR3 DNA follows: TGTGCCTGGAGTGTACCGAGGCGGGGCTCTGGAAACACCATATATTTT. Protein: CAWSVPRRGSGNTIYF.

The genes are TRBV2 and TRBJ1-5; 10 bases are a match to TRBD1. CDR1 is SNHLY, CDR2 FYNNEI, per germline. V shed 2 bases and J 4 bases; nucleotides not matched to a gene: 8. The CDR3 is 17 residues long. CDR3 bases: TGTGCCAGCAGTGAAACTAGACAGGGGGCAAGGAATCAGCCCCAGCATTTT. Translating gives CASSETRQGARNQPQHF.